This TCR beta chain appears in the sequencing data of a study of cytomegalovirus exposure and HLA in healthy donors. Points from the study as a whole: The classifier reportedly diagnosed cytomegalovirus status with high specificity and sensitivity. An Asian-associated ancestry cluster reportedly showed fewer N-insertions than the roughly 600-donor mean in a later analysis. Upon later analysis, HLA-associated TCR beta chains proved more clonally expanded than other, equally common chains. Earlier analysis looked at TCR beta V segments, and most were productive about 87% or about 30% of the time.

About this clone: Its specificity is unknown.

PCR primers comprised 60 Vbeta and 13 Jbeta primers. Assay: immunoSEQ multiplex PCR; the TCRdb copy retains only in-frame clones and omits some. This repertoire shows 150,000 to 250,000 clones, about four fifths found once; its top ten account for roughly 0.095%. Sequencing input: PBMCs. The sequence derives from a boy aged 2 to 9 in good health and CMV-seronegative.

CDR3 in DNA: TGTGCCAGCAGCTTGAGCGTCAGGGAGGCCGAGCAGTACTTC. Protein sequence: CASSLSVREAEQYF. The chain links TRBV5-4 to TRBJ2-7; tentatively, D is TRBD2 (6 bases). Germline V lookup: CDR1 SGHNT, CDR2 YYREEE (reference sequence). CDR3 length equals 14 residues. The V gene lost 1 base and the J gene lost 6 bases, with 14 bases spanning the gap.